Below, 20 T cell receptor beta chains from the same sample are listed, as sequenced in a study of siplizumab effects on memory and regulatory T cells. Here immunoSEQ multiplex PCR was the method, and the copy in TCRdb shows in-frame clones only, minus some. The sample records fewer than 100,000 clones, over 90% being singletons. Sample: CD8+ T cells sorted from blood. These receptors were collected from a human donor in good health.

The chain links TRBV27 to TRBJ2-3, with 8 bases identical to TRBD2. Germline V gene data show CDR1 as MNHEY and CDR2 as SMNVEV (reference sequence). J lost 2 bases, V lost 2 bases, and 6 bases had no gene match. CDR3 length: 16 amino acids. CDR3 coding DNA: TGTGCCAGCAGTTTAACAGCGGGAGCGTTCACAGATACGCAGTATTTT. This sequence encodes CASSLTAGAFTDTQYF.

The V gene is TRBV15, the J gene TRBJ2-7, with D unresolved. Trimming left V 8 bases short and J 5 bases short, with 10 bases between. CDR1 is LNHNV, CDR2 YYDKDF, per germline (reference sequence). The CDR3 length is 11 residues. The DNA for the CDR3 is TGTGCCACCGGCGACTGGAACGAGCAGTACTTC. Its protein is CATGDWNEQYF.

This clone showed up just once. This rearrangement joins TRBV29-1 to TRBJ2-7; possibly TRBD1 for D (5 bases). Germline V lookup: CDR1 SQVTM, CDR2 ANQGSEA. Between the trimmed V and J ends, which lost 3 bases and 1 base, there was a span of 16 bases. This CDR3 has 15 residues. The chain's CDR3 is CSVEVVGARSYEQYF. The CDR3 DNA reads as TGCAGCGTTGAGGTCGTAGGGGCGCGATCCTACGAGCAGTACTTC.

Points on this clone: The same CDR3 can be traced to other DNA sequences in this sample. The chain employs TRBV10-1 and TRBJ2-2; maybe TRBD2 (6 bases). This CDR3 spans 14 amino acids. Trimming removed 2 bases from V and 4 bases from J, with 8 bases in between. Germline CDR1 WNHNN, CDR2 SYGVQD (reference sequence). Here the CDR3 reads CASSEGGGTGELFF. In DNA form, the CDR3 reads TGCGCCAGCAGTGAGGGGGGAGGCACCGGGGAGCTGTTTTTT.

The chain combines TRBV9 with TRBJ1-3; D gene ambiguous. V dropped 3 bases and J dropped 6 bases, with 19 bases sitting between them. The CDR3 is 16 amino acids. Germline CDR1 SGDLS, CDR2 YYNGEE. CDR3 region: CASSADSWTSLNTIYF. Here the CDR3 DNA reads TGTGCCAGCAGCGCCGATAGCTGGACGTCGTTAAACACCATATATTTT.

The chain couples TRBV6-1 to TRBJ2-7; D might be TRBD2 (7 bases). Trimming left V 1 base short and J 5 bases short, with 15 bases between. Germline V gene lookup returns CDR1 MNHNS and CDR2 SASEGT. CDR3 length equals 15 residues. CDR3: CASSEGGGWGDEQYF. DNA of the CDR3: TGTGCCAGCAGTGAAGGGGGGGGCTGGGGTGACGAGCAGTACTTC.

In nucleotides, the CDR3 is TGTGCCAGCAGCTTATCGGACCCTCGGACTAGCGGCCTCCAAGAGACCCAGTACTTC. Translation: CASSLSDPRTSGLQETQYF. The chain combines TRBV11-3 with TRBJ2-5, with 10 bases aligning to TRBD2. This CDR3 comprises 19 residues. The V gene's germline CDR1 is SGHNT and CDR2 YENEEA. Germline trimming cut 2 bases from V and 1 base from J; bases unmatched to any gene: 13.

This clone showed up just once. CDR3 DNA sequence: TGTGCCAGCAGTTTATATCGGGGGCTGACCACCGGGGAGCTGTTTTTT. It encodes CASSLYRGLTTGELFF. The chain has TRBV28 and TRBJ2-2; possibly TRBD1 or TRBD2 for D (6 bases each). V was shortened by 1 base and J by 4 bases, with 13 bases between the two germline ends. This CDR3 contains 16 residues. CDR1 and CDR2 from the germline V gene are MDHEN and SYDVKM.

V gene TRBV4-1 combines with J gene TRBJ2-7; D gene uncertain. Germline values: CDR1 MGHRA, CDR2 YSYEKL. V was trimmed by 0 bases and J by 7 bases, leaving 16 bases between them. This CDR3 has 15 residues. The CDR3 bases are TGCGCCAGCAGCCAAGATCATGGGTGGCGGTATGAGCAGTACTTC. This encodes CASSQDHGWRYEQYF.

V gene TRBV5-1 combines with J gene TRBJ2-3; no clear D gene. Trimming pared 2 bases from V and 6 bases from J, leaving 7 bases between. Germline loops: CDR1 SGHRS, CDR2 YFSETQ. The CDR3 has 12 residues. The CDR3: CASSFESDTQYF. As DNA, the CDR3 is TGCGCCAGCAGCTTTGAAAGCGATACGCAGTATTTT. Based on the CDR3 plus reference TRBV5-1 and TRBJ2-3, the full variable domain is KAGVTQTPRYLIKTRGQQVTLSCSPISGHRSVSWYQQTPGQGLQFLFEYFSETQRNKGNFPGRFSGRQFSNSRSEMNVSTLELGDSALYLCASSFESDTQYFGPGTRLTVL.

The CDR3 sequence is CASGQGSNQPQHF. In DNA form, the CDR3 reads TGTGCCAGCGGACAGGGTAGCAATCAGCCCCAGCATTTT. The chain is built from TRBV7-8 and TRBJ1-5, with 8 bases lining up with TRBD1. This CDR3 region has 13 residues. Per germline, CDR1 SGHVS and CDR2 FQNEAQ. Unmatched junction bases numbered 0, after V lost 8 bases and J lost 0 bases.

With regard to this clone: The junction differs from germline at one of its ends, possibly a read error. The chain joins TRBV7-2 to TRBJ1-1; D possibly corresponds to TRBD1 (5 bases). The CDR3 contains 17 residues. CDR1 and CDR2 from the germline V gene are SGHTA and FQGNSA. DNA for the CDR3: TGTGCCAGCAGCTTAGGGCCGACAGCCGAAAGGAACCCTGAAGCTTTCTTT. Its translation is CASSLGPTAERNPEAFF.

The chain links TRBV9 to TRBJ2-7; D ambiguous. Germline CDR1 is SGDLS and CDR2 is YYNGEE. Trimming left V 3 bases short and J 2 bases short, with 9 bases between. The CDR3 length is 13 residues. The CDR3 nucleotides read TGTGCCAGCAGCGGACCACCCACCTACGAGCAGTACTTC. Protein product: CASSGPPTYEQYF. Looking up the rest from reference TRBV9 and TRBJ2-7 gives the full variable domain: DSGVTQTPKHLITATGQRVTLRCSPRSGDLSVYWYQQSLDQGLQFLIQYYNGEERAKGNILERFSAQQFPDLHSELNLSSLELGDSALYFCASSGPPTYEQYFGPGTRLTVT.

The CDR3 DNA reads TGTGCCAGCAGCCAAGGACAGCCCTACGAGCAGTACTTC. This codes for CASSQGQPYEQYF. The V call is TRBV11-3, the J call TRBJ2-7, with D possibly TRBD1 on 6 matching bases. Trimming cost V 5 bases and J 2 bases, with 10 bases left between them. CDR1 is SGHNT and CDR2 is YENEEA in the germline V gene. The length of the CDR3 is 13 residues.

The genes are TRBV7-6 and TRBJ2-3, with 15 bases aligning to TRBD2. Trimming cost V 9 bases and J 2 bases; bases outside gene matches: 12. The CDR3 has 18 residues. Per the germline V gene, CDR1 is SGHVS and CDR2 is FNYEAQ. The CDR3 reads CAREEGTSGRPHTDTQYF. The CDR3 region has the DNA TGTGCCAGAGAGGAGGGGACTAGCGGGAGGCCCCACACAGATACGCAGTATTTT.

The chain recombines TRBV19 with TRBJ1-5; D is perhaps TRBD1 (6 bases). The V gene lost 5 bases and the J gene lost 4 bases, with 12 bases spanning the gap. Per the germline V gene, CDR1 is LNHDA and CDR2 is SQIVND (reference sequence). The CDR3 has 14 amino acids. The CDR3 here is CASSVGRGNQPQHF. The CDR3 DNA follows: TGTGCCAGTAGTGTCGGGAGGGGGAATCAGCCCCAGCATTTT. Based on the CDR3 plus reference TRBV19 and TRBJ1-5, the full variable domain is DGGITQSPKYLFRKEGQNVTLSCEQNLNHDAMYWYRQDPGQGLRLIYYSQIVNDFQKGDIAEGYSVSREKKESFPLTVTSAQKNPTAFYLCASSVGRGNQPQHFGDGTRLSIL.

The V call is TRBV6-5, the J call TRBJ1-2, with D uncertain. The V end lost 10 bases, the J end lost 4 bases, and 16 bases lay between the germline ends. CDR1 and CDR2 from the germline V gene are MNHEY and SVGAGI. The CDR3 is 13 amino acids. CDR3 sequence reads: CATTYAEGYGYTF. CDR3 DNA sequence: TGTGCCACCACTTATGCCGAGGGCTATGGCTACACCTTC.

The V gene is TRBV6-1, the J gene TRBJ2-3; 11 bases are a match to TRBD2. The V gene's germline CDR1 is MNHNS and CDR2 SASEGT. V lost 8 bases, J lost 4 bases, and 5 bases stayed unmatched. The CDR3 loop spans 14 amino acids. CDR3 in DNA: TGTGCCAGCGGCCTAGCGGGAGGCCCAGATACGCAGTATTTT. Translating it yields CASGLAGGPDTQYF.

V is TRBV5-8 and J is TRBJ2-1, with 9 positions matching TRBD2. The CDR3 covers 14 residues. Germline loops: CDR1 SGHTS, CDR2 YDEGEE. V lost 4 bases and J lost 3; bases outside the gene matches: 2. CDR3 bases: TGTGCCAGCAGCGGACTAGCGATCTACAATGAGCAGTTCTTC. It translates to CASSGLAIYNEQFF.

The V call is TRBV19, the J call TRBJ1-4, with TRBD1 as a possible D gene (6 bases). The CDR3 is made up of 15 amino acids. Germline-derived CDR1 and CDR2 are LNHDA and SQIVND (reference sequence). V was pared by 3 bases and J by 8 bases, with 16 bases between. The CDR3 bases are TGTGCCAGTAGTATCATCTCAGGGGAGGAGGAAAAACTGTTTTTT. Translated: CASSIISGEEEKLFF.